Listed below are T cell receptor beta chains from one sample, sequenced in a study of T cell repertoires in cytomegalovirus infection. A single record per CDR3 protein comes from TCRdb applying MiXCR to the reads. Here the sample spans about 700,000 distinct CDR3 sequences, roughly a third being singletons. Antigens of these TCRs are unknown. This specimen was cultured PBMCs, taken from culture after CMV antigen stimulation. These TCRs come from a human donor in good health (CMV status not recorded). Some clones in this sample may be carry-over from other donors' samples. The CDR3 runs from the conserved cysteine through the conserved F or W. A D gene is named only where the DNA matches it firmly. For some rows the clone size is stated as once, few or many, or as a class when expanded; others skip it.

15	TRBD1	TRBJ1-1	-	TRBV7-9	TGTGCCAGCAGCTCCGGGACAGGGTTGGACACTGAAGCTTTCTTT	CASSSGTGLDTEAFF
15	TRBD1	TRBJ2-5	-	TRBV20-1	TGCAGTTCCCCCCCCGGGACAGGCCGGACGGAGACCCAGTACTTC	CSSPPGTGRTETQYF
16	TRBD2	TRBJ2-1	-	TRBV10-3	TGTGCCATCAGTGAGTCGCCAGCGGGACGTTACAATGAGCAGTTCTTC	CAISESPAGRYNEQFF
9	-	TRBJ2-1	-	TRBV19	TGTGCCAGATACAATGAGCAGTTCTTC	CARYNEQFF
15	-	TRBJ2-1	few	TRBV7-8	TGTGCCAGCAGCAGAGCCGGGAGTTCCTACAATGAGCAGTTCTTC	CASSRAGSSYNEQFF
16	TRBD2	TRBJ2-2	few	TRBV11-2	TGTGCCAGCAGCTCACTAGCGGGAGTTGGGGTCGGGGAGCTGTTTTTT	CASSSLAGVGVGELFF
16	TRBD2	TRBJ2-3	many	TRBV7-2	TGTGCCAGCAGCTTATATACTAGCGGGGGGGGAGATACGCAGTATTTT	CASSLYTSGGGDTQYF
15	-	TRBJ2-7	-	TRBV24-1	TGTGCCACCAGTGACCCCCGACAGGAGTCAGGGGAGCAGTACTTC	CATSDPRQESGEQYF
16	-	TRBJ2-7	few	TRBV7-6	TGTGCCAGCAGCTCCCTATCCCAGGGGGGTTCCTACGAGCAGTACTTC	CASSSLSQGGSYEQYF
18	TRBD2	TRBJ2-1	-	TRBV14	TGTGCCAGCAGCCCCTTTAGGGAACTAGCGGGGGGAAAGGGTGAGCAGTTCTTC	CASSPFRELAGGKGEQFF
15	-	TRBJ1-1	-	TRBV6-1	TGTGCCAGCTACCGACGGCGGAGGGTGTGGACTGAAGCTTTCTTT	CASYRRRRVWTEAFF
15	-	TRBJ2-5	-	TRBV2	TGTGCCAGCAGCATTGGGGTTTCCCTTCAAGAGACCCAGTACTTC	CASSIGVSLQETQYF
15	TRBD1	TRBJ1-6	once	TRBV12-3/TRBV12-4	TGTGCCAGCAGTTCCCGGGGGACAGCGGATTCACCCCTCCACTTT	CASSSRGTADSPLHF
15	-	TRBJ2-7	-	TRBV27	TGTGCCAGCAGTTTATCGCCGGCTAGGGGATACGAGCAGTACTTC	CASSLSPARGYEQYF
13	-	TRBJ2-7	many	TRBV7-2	TGTGCCAGCAGCCTCGGACAGTTGTACGAGCAGTACTTC	CASSLGQLYEQYF
17	TRBD1	TRBJ1-6	-	TRBV4-1	TGCGCCAGCAGCCAGGGACAGTGGGTCTCCTATAATTCACCCCTCCACTTT	CASSQGQWVSYNSPLHF
15	TRBD1	TRBJ1-2	-	TRBV7-2	TGTGCCAGCAGCTCACACCCGGGACAGGGGGGTGGCTACACCTTC	CASSSHPGQGGGYTF
18	TRBD2	TRBJ2-5	-	TRBV4-2	TGTGCCAGCAGCCAAGAAGGCGCTAGCGGGGGGCGGGGAGAGACCCAGTACTTC	CASSQEGASGGRGETQYF
14	TRBD1	TRBJ1-4	few	TRBV6-2/TRBV6-3	TGTGCCAGCAGTCGGACAGGGGGACACGAAAAACTGTTTTTT	CASSRTGGHEKLFF
15	TRBD1	TRBJ2-7	-	TRBV7-6	TGTGCCAGCAGCCGGGGACAGGGGAGCTCCTACGAGCAGTACTTC	CASSRGQGSSYEQYF
14	TRBD2	TRBJ2-7	-	TRBV12-3/TRBV12-4	TGTGCCAGCAGTTTACAGCGGGGGAACTACGAGCAGTACTTC	CASSLQRGNYEQYF
15	TRBD1	TRBJ1-1	few	TRBV7-9	TGTGCCAGCAGCTCCGGACAGGGGGCCTCCCTTGAAGCTTTCTTT	CASSSGQGASLEAFF
13	-	TRBJ1-3	few	TRBV12-3/TRBV12-4	TGTGCCAGCAGCCTTGTTATGCGAGACACCATATATTTT	CASSLVMRDTIYF
14	-	TRBJ1-1	-	TRBV7-2	TGTGCCAGCACTGGAGGGTATTCGAACACTGAAGCTTTCTTT	CASTGGYSNTEAFF
12	-	TRBJ1-2	few	TRBV7-8	TGTGCCAGCAGTTCCGTTAACTATGGCTACACCTTC	CASSSVNYGYTF
17	-	TRBJ1-5	few	TRBV14	TGTGCCAGCAGCCAGGTACCGGGGTACTATAGCAATCAGCCCCAGCATTTT	CASSQVPGYYSNQPQHF
13	-	TRBJ2-1	many	TRBV7-2	TGTGCCAGCAGCTTAGGGCCCTACAATGAGCAGTTCTTC	CASSLGPYNEQFF
15	-	TRBJ2-5	-	TRBV7-8	TGTGCCAGCAGCTTAGCGGGTACTTTATCGGGGACCCAGTACTTC	CASSLAGTLSGTQYF
14	TRBD1	TRBJ1-1	-	TRBV7-9	TGTGCCAGCAGCTTCGACAGGGGGTACACTGAAGCTTTCTTT	CASSFDRGYTEAFF
13	-	TRBJ1-2	-	TRBV10-3	TGTGCCGTCGGGGGCGGGGACGACTATGGCTACACCTTC	CAVGGGDDYGYTF
20	TRBD1	TRBJ2-2	-	TRBV12-3/TRBV12-4	TGTGCCAGCAGTCCACCGAGGACAGGGCTTATAATCACGAACACCGGGGAGCTGTTTTTT	CASSPPRTGLIITNTGELFF
15	TRBD2	TRBJ2-1	-	TRBV20-1	TGCAGTGCTAGAACGACTAGCGGGAGATCTAATGAGCAGTTCTTC	CSARTTSGRSNEQFF
13	-	TRBJ2-7	-	TRBV19	TGTGCCAGTAGTATGGGTCCGACGGGGGAGCAGTACTTC	CASSMGPTGEQYF
17	-	TRBJ1-2	-	TRBV5-1	TGCGCCAGCAGCTTGCTTCCCAACTGGGCGGACCTTTATGGCTACACCTTC	CASSLLPNWADLYGYTF
13	-	TRBJ1-2	few	TRBV10-3	TGTGCCATCAGTGAGTCTGTGGGGAGAGGCTACACCTTC	CAISESVGRGYTF
15	-	TRBJ2-2	-	TRBV11-2	TGTGCCAGCAGCGAAGGCGACGGGAACACCGGGGAGCTGTTTTTT	CASSEGDGNTGELFF
17	-	TRBJ1-4	-	TRBV12-3/TRBV12-4	TGTGCCAGCAGTTTAATCGGGGGCCGGGGAAGAAATGAAAAACTGTTTTTT	CASSLIGGRGRNEKLFF
15	-	TRBJ2-6	many	TRBV7-2	TGTGCCAGCAGCTTACGGTCCGGTTCGGCCAACGTCCTGACTTTC	CASSLRSGSANVLTF
17	TRBD2	TRBJ2-2	-	TRBV4-1	TGCGCCAGCAGCCAGGACCCCCGGCGGGGGGTGATCGGGGAGCTGTTTTTT	CASSQDPRRGVIGELFF
13	-	TRBJ2-7	many	TRBV25-1	TGTGCCAGCAGTGAAATGGCGCGGGACGAGCAGTACTTC	CASSEMARDEQYF
15	TRBD2	TRBJ2-7	-	TRBV20-1	TGCAGTGCTAGCCGCCGACTAGCGGGGGGCTACGAGCAGTACTTC	CSASRRLAGGYEQYF
17	TRBD2	TRBJ2-3	-	TRBV5-1	TGCGCCAGCAGCTTGGGTGGCGGAGCGGGAGGAAGAGATACGCAGTATTTT	CASSLGGGAGGRDTQYF
15	-	TRBJ1-1	-	TRBV9	TGTGCCAGCAGCGTAGGACCCATCGTAGGCACTGAAGCTTTCTTT	CASSVGPIVGTEAFF
14	-	TRBJ1-1	-	TRBV5-5	TGTGCCAGCAGCTTCGTAACGGGGTACACTGAAGCTTTCTTT	CASSFVTGYTEAFF
16	TRBD1	TRBJ1-1	few	TRBV12-3/TRBV12-4	TGTGCCAGCAGTTTATCCTGGGACAGAGATAACACTGAAGCTTTCTTT	CASSLSWDRDNTEAFF
15	-	TRBJ2-3	-	TRBV6-1	TGTGCCAGCAGTGAAGCAGGGGGACGCCTCGATACGCAGTATTTT	CASSEAGGRLDTQYF
17	TRBD1	TRBJ1-1	-	TRBV5-6	TGTGCCAGCAGCTCCGCTTTCCGGACAGGGAGGGACACTGAAGCTTTCTTT	CASSSAFRTGRDTEAFF